This TCR beta chain was recorded in a study of blood T cell repertoires in COVID-19. Using immunoSEQ multiplex PCR, the repertoire was profiled, and TCRdb retains in-frame clones only, with some absent. The sample lists about 98,000 clones; roughly nine tenths were seen once. The trim removed 5 bases at V and 6 bases at J, leaving 5 bases unmatched. This CDR3 spans 14 amino acids. In germline, CDR1 is LNHDA, CDR2 SQIVND (reference sequence). This TCR was recovered from a man in his sixties or seventies with acute or convalescent COVID-19. The chain joins TRBV19 to TRBJ2-5; TRBD1 matches 11 bases. Material: peripheral blood. DNA of the CDR3: TGTGCCAGTAGTTGGACAGGGGGCGATAAGACCCAGTACTTC. Encoded protein: CASSWTGGDKTQYF.